This T cell receptor (beta chain) stems from a study of technical replicates of blood from a few donors (dated by TCRdb to about 2017). Receptor libraries were prepared by the immunoSEQ multiplex PCR assay. Here the immuneACCESS table is served through TCRdb, limited to in-frame sequences with V and J called. Missing clones are a known gap in these copies; in checked studies unresolved V genes cover under half, and the rest lacks a known reason. The sample data list fewer than 75,000 clones, and around 93% of these were observed just once. The ten most abundant clones make up approximately 0.25% of the sample. At the junction V is shortened by 5 bases and J by 5 bases; bases outside the gene matches: 4. According to the germline V gene, CDR1 reads SGHTA and CDR2 reads FQGNSA. Measured from the cysteine to the phenylalanine, the CDR3 is 14 residues long. Of the read, only the CDR3 DNA is kept; its 42 bases are in frame from base 1.

Turning to this clone: This receptor's antigen is unknown. Base qualities are missing; no much larger clone stands one base away.

The TCR comes from a human donor in good health. The sample was T cells isolated from PBMCs. Recombination linked TRBV7-2 to TRBJ1-1, with 11 central nucleotides matching TRBD1. The nucleotide sequence reads as follows: TGTGCCAGCAGCCCAGGGACAGGGGGTACTGAAGCTTTCTTT. Its product reads: CASSPGTGGTEAFF. With the rest looked up from the reference TRBV7-2 and TRBJ1-1 genes rather than sequenced, the full variable domain is GAGVSQSPSNKVTEKGKDVELRCDPISGHTALYWYRQSLGQGLEFLIYFQGNSAPDKSGLPSDRFSAERTGGSVSTLTIQRTQQEDSAVYLCASSPGTGGTEAFFGQGTRLTVV.